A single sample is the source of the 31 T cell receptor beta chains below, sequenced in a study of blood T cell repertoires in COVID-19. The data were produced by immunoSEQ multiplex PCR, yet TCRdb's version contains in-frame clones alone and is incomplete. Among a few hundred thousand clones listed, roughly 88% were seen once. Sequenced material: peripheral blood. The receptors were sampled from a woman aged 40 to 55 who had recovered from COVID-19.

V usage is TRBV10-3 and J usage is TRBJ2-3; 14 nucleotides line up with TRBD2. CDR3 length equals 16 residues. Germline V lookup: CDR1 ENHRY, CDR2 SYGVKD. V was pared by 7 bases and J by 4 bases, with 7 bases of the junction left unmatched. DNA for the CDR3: TGTGCCATCAAATCTGGGACTAGCGGGGGCCCAGATACGCAGTATTTT. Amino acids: CAIKSGTSGGPDTQYF.

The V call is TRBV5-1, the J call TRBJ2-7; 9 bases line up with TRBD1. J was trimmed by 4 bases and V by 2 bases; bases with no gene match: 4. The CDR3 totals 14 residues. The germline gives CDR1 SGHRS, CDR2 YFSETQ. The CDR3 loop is CASSLQGAMYEQYF. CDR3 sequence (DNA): TGCGCCAGCAGCTTACAGGGGGCGATGTACGAGCAGTACTTC.

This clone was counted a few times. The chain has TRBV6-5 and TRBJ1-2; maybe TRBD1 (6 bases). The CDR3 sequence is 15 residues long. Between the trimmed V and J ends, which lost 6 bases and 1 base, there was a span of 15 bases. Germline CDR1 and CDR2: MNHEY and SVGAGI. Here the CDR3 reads CASSPGQTLNYGYTF. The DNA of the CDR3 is TGTGCCAGCAGCCCCGGACAGACGCTTAACTATGGCTACACCTTC.

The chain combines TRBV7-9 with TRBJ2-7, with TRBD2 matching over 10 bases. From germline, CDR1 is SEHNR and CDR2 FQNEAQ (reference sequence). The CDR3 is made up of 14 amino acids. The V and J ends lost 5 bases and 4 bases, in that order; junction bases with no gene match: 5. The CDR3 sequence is CASSRTSGTYEQYF. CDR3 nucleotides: TGTGCCAGCAGCCGGACTAGCGGTACTTACGAGCAGTACTTC.

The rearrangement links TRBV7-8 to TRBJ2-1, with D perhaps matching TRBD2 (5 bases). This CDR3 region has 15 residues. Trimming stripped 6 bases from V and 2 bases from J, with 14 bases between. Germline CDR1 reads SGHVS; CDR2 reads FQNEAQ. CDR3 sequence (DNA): TGTGCCAGCAGGAGGGTGGAAGCGACCTACAATGAGCAGTTCTTC. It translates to CASRRVEATYNEQFF.

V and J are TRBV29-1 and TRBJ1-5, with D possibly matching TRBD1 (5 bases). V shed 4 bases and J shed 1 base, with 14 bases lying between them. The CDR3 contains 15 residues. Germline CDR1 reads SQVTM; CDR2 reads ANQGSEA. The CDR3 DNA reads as TGCAGCGTTGGGGAGGGAGGGGCGAGCAATCAGCCCCAGCATTTT. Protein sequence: CSVGEGGASNQPQHF.

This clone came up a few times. The CDR3 sequence: CASSSRQGLDEQFF. In DNA, the CDR3 is TGTGCCAGCAGCTCTCGACAGGGACTCGATGAGCAGTTCTTC. The V and J genes are TRBV9 and TRBJ2-1, with D possibly being TRBD1 (7 bases). Deletions cut 4 bases from V and 8 bases from J, with 16 bases between. CDR3 length equals 14 residues. The V gene's germline CDR1 is SGDLS and CDR2 YYNGEE.

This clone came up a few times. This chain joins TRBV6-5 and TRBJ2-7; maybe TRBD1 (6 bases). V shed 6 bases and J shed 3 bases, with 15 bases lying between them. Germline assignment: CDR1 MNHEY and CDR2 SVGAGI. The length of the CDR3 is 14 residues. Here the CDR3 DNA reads TGTGCCAGCAGCCAGACAGGATTCCACTACGAGCAGTACTTC. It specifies CASSQTGFHYEQYF.

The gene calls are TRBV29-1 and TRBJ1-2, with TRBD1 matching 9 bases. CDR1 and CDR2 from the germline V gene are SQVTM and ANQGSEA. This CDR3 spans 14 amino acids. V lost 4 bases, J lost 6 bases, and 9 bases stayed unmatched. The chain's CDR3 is CSVGQNRGRNGYTF. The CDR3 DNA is TGCAGCGTTGGTCAAAACAGGGGGCGTAATGGCTACACCTTC.

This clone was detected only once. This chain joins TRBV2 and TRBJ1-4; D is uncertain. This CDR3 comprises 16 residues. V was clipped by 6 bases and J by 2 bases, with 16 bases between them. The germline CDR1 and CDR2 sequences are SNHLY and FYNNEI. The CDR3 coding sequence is TGTGCCAGCAGGGAATCTTACAGTCGTACTAATGAAAAACTGTTTTTT. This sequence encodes CASRESYSRTNEKLFF.

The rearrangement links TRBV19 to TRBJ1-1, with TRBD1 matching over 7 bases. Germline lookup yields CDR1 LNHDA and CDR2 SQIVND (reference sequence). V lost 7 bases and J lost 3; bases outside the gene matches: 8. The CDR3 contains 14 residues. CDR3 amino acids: CASTGSGGYTEAFF. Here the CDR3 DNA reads TGTGCCAGTACGGGATCAGGGGGATACACTGAAGCTTTCTTT.

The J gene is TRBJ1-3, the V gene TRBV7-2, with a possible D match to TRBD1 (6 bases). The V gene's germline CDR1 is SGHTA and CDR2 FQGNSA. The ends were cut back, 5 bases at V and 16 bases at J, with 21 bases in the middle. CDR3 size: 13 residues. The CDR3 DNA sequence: TGTGCCAGCAGCGCCAGGGGTGGGGACGGGCCGTATTTT. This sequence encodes CASSARGGDGPYF.

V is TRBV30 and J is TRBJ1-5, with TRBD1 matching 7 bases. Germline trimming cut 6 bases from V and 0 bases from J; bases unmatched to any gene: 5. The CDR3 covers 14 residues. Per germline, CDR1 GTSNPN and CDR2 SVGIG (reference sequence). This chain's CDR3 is CACRDSNSNQPQHF. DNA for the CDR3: TGTGCCTGCAGGGACAGCAATAGCAATCAGCCCCAGCATTTT.

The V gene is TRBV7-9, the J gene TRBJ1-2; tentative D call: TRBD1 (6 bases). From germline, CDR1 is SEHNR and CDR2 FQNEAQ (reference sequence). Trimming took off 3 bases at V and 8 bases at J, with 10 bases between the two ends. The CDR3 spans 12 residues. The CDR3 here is CASSFGQYGYTF. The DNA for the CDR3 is TGTGCCAGCAGCTTCGGACAGTACGGCTACACCTTC.

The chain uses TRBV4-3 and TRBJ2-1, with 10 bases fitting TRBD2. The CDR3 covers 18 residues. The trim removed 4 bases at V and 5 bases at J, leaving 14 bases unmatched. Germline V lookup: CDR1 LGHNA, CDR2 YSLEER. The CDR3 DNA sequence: TGCGCCAGCAGCCCGACGACTAGCGGGCAAGATTATAACAATGAGCAGTTCTTC. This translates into CASSPTTSGQDYNNEQFF.

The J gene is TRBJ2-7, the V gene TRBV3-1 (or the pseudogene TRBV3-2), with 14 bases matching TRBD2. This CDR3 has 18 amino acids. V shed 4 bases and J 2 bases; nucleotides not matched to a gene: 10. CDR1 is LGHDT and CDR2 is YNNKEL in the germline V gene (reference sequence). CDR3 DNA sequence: TGTGCCAGCAGCCCCGATCCCTGGACTAGCGGGGGGACCTACGAGCAGTACTTC. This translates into CASSPDPWTSGGTYEQYF.

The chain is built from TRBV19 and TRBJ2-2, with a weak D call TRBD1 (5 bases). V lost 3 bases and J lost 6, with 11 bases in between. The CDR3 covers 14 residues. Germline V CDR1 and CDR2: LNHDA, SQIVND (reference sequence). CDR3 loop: CASSIQRQSGELFF. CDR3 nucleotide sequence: TGTGCCAGTAGTATCCAACGACAGTCCGGGGAGCTGTTTTTT. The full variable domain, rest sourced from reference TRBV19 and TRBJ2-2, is DGGITQSPKYLFRKEGQNVTLSCEQNLNHDAMYWYRQDPGQGLRLIYYSQIVNDFQKGDIAEGYSVSREKKESFPLTVTSAQKNPTAFYLCASSIQRQSGELFFGEGSRLTVL.

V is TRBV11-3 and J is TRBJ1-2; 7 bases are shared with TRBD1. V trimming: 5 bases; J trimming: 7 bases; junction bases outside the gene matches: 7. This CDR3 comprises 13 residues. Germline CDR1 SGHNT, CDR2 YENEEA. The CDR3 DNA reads TGTGCCAGCAGCCCGGTTACAGGGGTTGGCTACACCTTC. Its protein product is CASSPVTGVGYTF.

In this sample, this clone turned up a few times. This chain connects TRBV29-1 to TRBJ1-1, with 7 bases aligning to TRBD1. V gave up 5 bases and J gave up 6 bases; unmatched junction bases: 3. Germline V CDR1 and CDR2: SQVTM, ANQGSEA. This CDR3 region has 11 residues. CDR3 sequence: CSVKRGPEAFF. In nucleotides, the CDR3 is TGCAGCGTTAAAAGGGGGCCTGAAGCTTTCTTT.

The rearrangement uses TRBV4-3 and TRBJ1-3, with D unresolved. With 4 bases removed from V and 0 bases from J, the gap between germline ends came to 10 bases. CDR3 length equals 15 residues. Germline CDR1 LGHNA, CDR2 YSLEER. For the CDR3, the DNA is TGCGCCAGCAGCCCCAGTCGCTTCTCTGGAAACACCATATATTTT. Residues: CASSPSRFSGNTIYF.

This CDR3 is CSVPKSDEKLFF. The CDR3, as DNA: TGCAGCGTCCCCAAGAGCGATGAAAAACTGTTTTTT. The chain carries TRBV29-1 and TRBJ1-4; D is ambiguous. Deletions cut 6 bases from V and 6 bases from J, with 11 bases between. The CDR3 has 12 amino acids. CDR1 is SQVTM, CDR2 ANQGSEA, per germline.

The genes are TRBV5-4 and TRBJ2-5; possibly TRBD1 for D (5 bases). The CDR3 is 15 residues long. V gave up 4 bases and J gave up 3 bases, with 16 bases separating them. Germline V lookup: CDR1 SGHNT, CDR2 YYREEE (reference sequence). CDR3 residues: CASSLGWGQEETQYF. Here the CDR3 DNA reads TGTGCCAGCAGCCTCGGATGGGGCCAGGAAGAGACCCAGTACTTC.

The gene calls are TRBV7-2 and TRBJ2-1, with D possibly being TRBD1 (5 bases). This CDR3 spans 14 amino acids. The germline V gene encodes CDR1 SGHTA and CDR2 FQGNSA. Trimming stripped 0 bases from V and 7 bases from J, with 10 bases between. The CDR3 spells CASSLANRINEQFF. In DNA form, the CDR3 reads TGTGCCAGCAGCTTAGCTAACAGGATAAATGAGCAGTTCTTC.

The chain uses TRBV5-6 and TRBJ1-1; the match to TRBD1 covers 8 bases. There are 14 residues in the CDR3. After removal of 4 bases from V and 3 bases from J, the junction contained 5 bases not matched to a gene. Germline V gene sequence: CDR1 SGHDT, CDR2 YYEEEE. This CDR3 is CASSPTGAYTEAFF. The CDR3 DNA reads TGTGCCAGCAGCCCGACAGGGGCCTACACTGAAGCTTTCTTT.

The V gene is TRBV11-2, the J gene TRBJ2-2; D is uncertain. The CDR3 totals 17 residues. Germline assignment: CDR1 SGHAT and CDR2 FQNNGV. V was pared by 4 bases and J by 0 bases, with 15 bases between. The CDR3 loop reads CASSSPGGFSNTGELFF. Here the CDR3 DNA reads TGTGCCAGCAGCTCCCCCGGCGGTTTTTCGAACACCGGGGAGCTGTTTTTT. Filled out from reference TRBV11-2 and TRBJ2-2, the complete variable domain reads EAGVAQSPRYKIIEKRQSVAFWCNPISGHATLYWYQQILGQGPKLLIQFQNNGVVDDSQLPKDRFSAERLKGVDSTLKIQPAKLEDSAVYLCASSSPGGFSNTGELFFGEGSRLTVL.

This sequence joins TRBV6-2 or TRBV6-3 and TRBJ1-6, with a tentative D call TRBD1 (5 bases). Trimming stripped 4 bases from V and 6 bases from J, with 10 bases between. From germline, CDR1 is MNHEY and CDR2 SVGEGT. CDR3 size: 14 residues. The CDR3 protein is CASSLNRSNSPLHF. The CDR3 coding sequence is TGTGCCAGCAGTTTAAACAGGAGTAATTCACCCCTCCACTTT.

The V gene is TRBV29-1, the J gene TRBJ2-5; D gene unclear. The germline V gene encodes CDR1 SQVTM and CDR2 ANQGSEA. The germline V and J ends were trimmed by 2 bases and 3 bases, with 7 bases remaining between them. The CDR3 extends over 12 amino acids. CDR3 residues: CSVEFPEETQYF. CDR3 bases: TGCAGCGTTGAATTCCCCGAAGAGACCCAGTACTTC.

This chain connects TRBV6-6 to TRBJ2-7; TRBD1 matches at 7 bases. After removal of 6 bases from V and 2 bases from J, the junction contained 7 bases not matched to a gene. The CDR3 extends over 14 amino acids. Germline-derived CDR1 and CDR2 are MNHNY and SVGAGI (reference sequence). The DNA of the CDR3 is TGTGCCAGCAGGCCAGGGGGAAGGACCTACGAGCAGTACTTC. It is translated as CASRPGGRTYEQYF.

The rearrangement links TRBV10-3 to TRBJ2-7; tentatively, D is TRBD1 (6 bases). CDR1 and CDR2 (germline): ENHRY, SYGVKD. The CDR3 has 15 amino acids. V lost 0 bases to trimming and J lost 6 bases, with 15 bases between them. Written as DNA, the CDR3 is TGTGCCATCAGTGAGTCGAAGGGAACAGGGACCGAGCAGTACTTC. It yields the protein CAISESKGTGTEQYF.

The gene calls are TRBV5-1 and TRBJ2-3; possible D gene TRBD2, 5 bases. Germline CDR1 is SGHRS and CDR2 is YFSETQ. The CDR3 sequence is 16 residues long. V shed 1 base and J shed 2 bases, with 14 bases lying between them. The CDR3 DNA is TGCGCCAGCAGCTTGTTAGTAGAGGGTTACACAGATACGCAGTATTTT. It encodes CASSLLVEGYTDTQYF.

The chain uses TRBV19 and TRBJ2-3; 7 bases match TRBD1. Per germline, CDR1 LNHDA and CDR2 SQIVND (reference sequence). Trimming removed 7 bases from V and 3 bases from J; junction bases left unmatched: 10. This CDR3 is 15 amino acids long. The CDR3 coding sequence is TGTGCCAGTACACTGACAGGGATGAGGACAGATACGCAGTATTTT. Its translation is CASTLTGMRTDTQYF.